This TCR beta chain was identified in a study of cytomegalovirus exposure and HLA in healthy donors (dated by TCRdb to 2016 to 2017). A note on the overall study: An earlier analysis of approximately 640 of the donors reported 250 to 300 Gb of sequence data and around 120 million unique TCR beta sequences from roughly 180 million T cells. Approximately 300 gigabases of sequencing data and around 80 million unique TCR sequences made up an early release that covered 500 to 700 HLA-typed donors. Of the 300 to 500 genotyped donors, more than 75% were placed in the genetic ancestry cluster associated with self-reported Caucasian donors. The aim of the study was to test whether cataloging public T cell receptors could identify signatures of past pathogen exposure. The study profiled the T cell repertoires of under 700 subjects by immunosequencing and related them to cytomegalovirus serostatus. Along with the approximately 700-subject first cohort, a separate validation cohort of 120 different subjects was used. The study combined high-throughput TCR immunosequencing, statistical association of individual TCRs with disease status, and machine learning to predict cytomegalovirus infection status. To study patterns of TCR occurrence, a later analysis re-analyzed previously published TCR beta repertoires from around 700 donors and added high-resolution HLA genotyping. Rather than using new phenotypic data, the later analysis identified candidate immune exposures from TCR beta sequences and from how often those sequences occurred across donors. In an earlier analysis of about 590 of the donors, high-throughput TCR beta sequencing was used to judge whether each TCR beta V gene segment behaved as functional or pseudogenic. Donor age, sex, ethnicity and CMV serostatus were collected together with the repertoire data. A later genetic analysis used genome-wide SNP genotypes for about 55% of the 666 donors, treating that subset as a discovery cohort. Every discovery cohort repertoire had been produced on one sequencing platform. Class I and class II HLA loci were covered by the typing at four-digit resolution. Typing coverage differed by locus: A, B, C, DRB1 and DQB1 were typed in about 620-640 donors, DQA1 in 522, DPA1 in some 600, and DPB1 in about 450. Roughly 5 DR-DQ haplotypes were handled as single units for association and clustering, since linkage in the cohort was strong. Among about 410 genotyped donors of the cohort, an average of approximately 220,000 unique TCR beta nucleotide sequences was sequenced per donor, of which about 18% were non-productive. Overall study results and their limits: Roughly uniform sequencing depth across donors was assumed in presence/absence analyses, although this assumption may not hold. In a later analysis, most CMV-associated TCR beta chains were found to appear HLA-restricted, with HLA associations seemingly driven largely by CMV exposure. In vitro tests confirmed that a few of the cytomegalovirus-associated TCR beta chains recognize cytomegalovirus antigens. A further reported finding was that TCR beta sequences accurately predicted the HLA-A and HLA-B alleles for most subjects in the first cohort. The cohort was sequenced for TCR beta chains only, and without alpha or paired-chain data the features that could be detected were limited. When HLA alleles, especially DR and DQ, strongly co-occurred, TCR associations were difficult to assign to individual alleles. Because HLA typing was missing for some donors at each locus, association tests included only the typed subset. Correlated functional status among segregating V segments might reflect linkage disequilibrium, but an unknown experimental factor could not be ruled out. According to the authors, the approach could potentially be generalized to other disease states and immunological phenotypes. A later analysis found that HLA-associated TCR beta chains were more clonally expanded and had lower generation probabilities than equally common non-associated chains. Across donors, most TCR sequences were observed very rarely, whereas some public TCRs were present in many individuals. The study listed 164 TCR beta chains as associated with cytomegalovirus. Specific HLA alleles were associated with about 17,000 TCR beta sequences at a false discovery rate of 0.05 in a later analysis. In an earlier analysis of fewer than 700 of the donors, most TCR beta V segments appeared in productive rearrangements about 87% or about 30% of the time, broadly matching IMGT annotations. V-gene and J-gene trimming of TCR beta chains was associated with a missense DCLRE1C variant in a later genetic analysis, and the association was replicated in an independent cohort. Compared with the approximately 600-donor mean, donors in an Asian-associated ancestry cluster had fewer N-insertions in productive TCRs, according to a later genetic analysis. For the cohort, immune exposure information was limited to CMV serostatus. A group of highly shared sequence variants was considered likely to be a technical artifact of the sequencing pipeline. The earlier analysis of about 600 of the donors excluded roughly 17 rarely observed V segments, including chromosome 9 orphons, because counts were too low. Some IMGT-functional V segments, including TRBV6-2 and TRBV6-3, could not be distinguished by the 87-base-pair reads and were therefore excluded. According to a later analysis, TCR association rates differed among HLA loci, with DRB1 alleles showing the most associated TCRs and HLA-C alleles showing the fewest. According to a later analysis, parvovirus B19, influenza, CMV and Epstein-Barr virus appeared linked to several top co-occurrence clusters. The classifier was reported to diagnose cytomegalovirus status with high specificity and sensitivity in both the original and validation cohorts.

With regard to this clone: Its binding antigen is unknown. The sample holds no much larger clone one base away, and base qualities are not on file.

The germline V gene specifies SNHLY as CDR1 and FYNNEI as CDR2. The CDR3 holds 15 amino acids from the cysteine to the phenylalanine. Solely the CDR3 DNA is kept, with 45 bases framed from the first base. Relative to germline, V is 6 bases shorter and J is 7 bases shorter, with 18 bases between their ends. The cohort comprised more than 550 healthy bone marrow donors. Cohort members were all nominally healthy when sampled, although unrecorded immune exposures were likely present. The donor tested CMV seropositive, placing the donor among the roughly 300 seropositive members of the cohort. Each donor provided a peripheral blood sample, and peripheral blood mononuclear cells were used for TCR beta sequencing. Genomic DNA was extracted from the blood cell samples with the Qiagen DNeasy Blood Extraction Kit. Receptor libraries were prepared by the immunoSEQ multiplex PCR assay. For the multiplex PCR, a mixture combining 60 forward primers for TCR Vbeta segments and 13 reverse primers for TCR Jbeta segments was used. The CDR3 region of rearranged TCR beta genes was amplified from genomic DNA by a multiplex PCR assay. The Illumina HiSeq System was used to sequence the amplified TCR beta libraries as 87-base-pair reads. Concerning the study's data processing: A later analysis tallied 75 million to 95 million unique TCR beta chains across the 660 or so repertoires, and around 12 million of those chains were shared by two or more donors. Raw reads were error-corrected and collapsed into unique sequences by a nearest-neighbor algorithm in which closely related sequences were merged to remove PCR and sequencing errors. Alignment of CDR3 sequences to IMGT reference sequences was used to assign V, D and J gene segments. For a sequence to be retained, at least a six-nucleotide match to both a V gene segment and a J gene segment was required. A rearrangement counted as productive if the CDR3 had no stop codons and remained in frame with V and J, and every other rearrangement counted as non-productive. CDR3 was defined by IMGT convention, running from the second conserved V-encoded cysteine to the conserved J-encoded phenylalanine. In an earlier analysis of around 640 of the donors, sequences lacking an unambiguous match to a single V gene segment were excluded. In an earlier analysis of several hundred of the donors, V segments were called functional above 56.7% productive rearrangements and were called segregating when the between-donor standard deviation exceeded 5%. A statistical classification framework was built for diagnosing cytomegalovirus status from the catalog of TCR beta chain sequences. A later analysis assigned V and J genes by comparing TCR nucleotide sequences with IMGT/GENE-DB human TR gene sequences. The TCRdist pipeline was used in a later analysis to assign CDR3 sequences and most-parsimonious VDJ recombination scenarios. A later analysis defined each TCR beta chain by its CDR3 amino acid sequence plus V-gene family, and excluded reads lacking a unique V-gene family. In a later analysis, nearly 600 highly shared, low-generation-probability nucleotide sequences were removed to address suspected cross-contamination and a sequencing artifact. For each public chain, a later analysis derived a clonal expansion index from normalized ranks of inferred template counts within each repertoire. In a later analysis, generation probabilities were computed with a VDJ recombination model fitted to out-of-frame rearrangements, and the resulting probabilities were checked against IGoR. Hypergeometric tests were used in a later analysis to score TCR-TCR, TCR-HLA and TCR-CMV co-occurrence, with a repertoire-size bias correction applied to the TCR pairs. To estimate false discovery rates, a later analysis permuted the HLA or CMV assignments 20 times. A later analysis grouped co-occurring TCRs with DBSCAN, adding TCRdist sequence similarity when clustering within HLA-allele-positive subsets. For co-occurrence clustering, repertoires with fewer than 30,000 or more than 120,000 public chains were excluded, along with roughly 5 repertoires with anomalous nucleotide sharing. TCRdb obtained this table from immuneACCESS and retained in-frame rearrangements with V and J assigned. These tables miss some clones; where compared with another copy, unresolved V genes account for less than half of the shortfall, and the remainder is unexplained. V and J calls and clone size follow that table, whereas D and trimming were derived from the DNA. Here the sample has 100,000 to 150,000 clones; over 70% occur a single time. The ten largest clones represent roughly 10% of the sample.

Sequenced: PBMCs. The clonotype was recovered from a woman in her forties or fifties in good health and CMV-seropositive. Recombination connected TRBV2 to TRBJ1-4, and perhaps TRBD1 as D gene, on 5 matching bases. CDR3 loop: CASSQARASGEKLFF. DNA sequence: TGTGCCAGCAGCCAGGCCAGGGCATCGGGTGAAAAACTGTTTTTT.